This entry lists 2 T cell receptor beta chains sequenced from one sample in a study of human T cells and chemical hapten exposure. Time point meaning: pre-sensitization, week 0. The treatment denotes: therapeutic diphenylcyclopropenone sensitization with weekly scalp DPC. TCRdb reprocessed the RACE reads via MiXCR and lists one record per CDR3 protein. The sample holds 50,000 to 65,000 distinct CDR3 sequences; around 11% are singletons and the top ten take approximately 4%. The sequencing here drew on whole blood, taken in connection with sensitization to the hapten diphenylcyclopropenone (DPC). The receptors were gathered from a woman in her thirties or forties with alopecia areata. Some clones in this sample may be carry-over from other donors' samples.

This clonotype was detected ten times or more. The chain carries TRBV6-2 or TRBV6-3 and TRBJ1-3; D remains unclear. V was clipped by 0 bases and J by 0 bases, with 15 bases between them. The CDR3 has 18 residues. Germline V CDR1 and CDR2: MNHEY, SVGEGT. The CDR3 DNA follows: TGTGCCAGCAGTTACTCGGGCCGAGCGGGCGACTCTGGAAACACCATATATTTT. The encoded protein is CASSYSGRAGDSGNTIYF.

This CDR3 reads CSAKGTSVYSYEQYF. The CDR3 region has the DNA TGCAGTGCAAAGGGGACTAGCGTTTACTCCTACGAGCAGTACTTC. This chain connects TRBV20-1 to TRBJ2-7; 10 nucleotides match TRBD2. Germline values: CDR1 DFQATT, CDR2 SNEGSKA (reference sequence). The trim removed 6 bases at V and 0 bases at J, leaving 8 bases unmatched. The CDR3 loop spans 15 amino acids.